This entry concerns a single T cell receptor (beta chain). V lost 8 bases to trimming and J lost 0 bases, with 16 bases between them. CDR3 length: 15 amino acids. Germline V gene lookup returns CDR1 SNHLY and CDR2 FYNNEI. This record comes from a study of blood T cell repertoires in COVID-19. Overall study context: The origin of the acute and convalescent COVID-19 samples was the United States, Italy and Spain. PBMCs, B-cell-depleted T cells, or T cells were the source of the cDNA or gDNA that made up the material.

Clinical history reported by participants formed the basis on which cohorts were assigned. Generated by immunoSEQ multiplex PCR, the TCRdb table keeps only in-frame clones and is missing some. The data contain about 280,000 clones, around 88% of them singletons. This chain links TRBV2 with TRBJ2-5; maybe TRBD2 (6 bases). This sequence originates from a woman aged 40 to 50 who had recovered from COVID-19. Sequenced material: PBMCs or T cells enriched from blood (not recorded which). The CDR3 spells CASGSRGTNQETQYF. In nucleotides, the CDR3 is TGTGCCAGCGGGTCCCGGGGGACCAACCAAGAGACCCAGTACTTC.